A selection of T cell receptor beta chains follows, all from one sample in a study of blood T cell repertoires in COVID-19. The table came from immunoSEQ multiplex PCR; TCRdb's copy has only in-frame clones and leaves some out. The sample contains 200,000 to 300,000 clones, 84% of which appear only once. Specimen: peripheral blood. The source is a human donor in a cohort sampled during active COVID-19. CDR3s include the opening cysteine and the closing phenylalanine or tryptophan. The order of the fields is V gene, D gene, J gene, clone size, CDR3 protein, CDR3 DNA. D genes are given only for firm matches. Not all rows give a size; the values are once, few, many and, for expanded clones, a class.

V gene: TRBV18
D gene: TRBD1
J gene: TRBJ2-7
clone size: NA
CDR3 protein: CASSLPGQGRYEQYF
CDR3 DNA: TGTGCCAGCTCACTTCCGGGACAGGGACGCTACGAGCAGTACTTC

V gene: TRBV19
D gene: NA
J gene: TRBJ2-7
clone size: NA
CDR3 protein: CASSKDISYEQYF
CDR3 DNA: TGTGCCAGTTCTAAGGACATATCCTACGAGCAGTACTTC

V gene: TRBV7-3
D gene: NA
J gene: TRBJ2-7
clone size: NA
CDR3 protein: CASSFLPGYMAESEQYF
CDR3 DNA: TGTGCCAGCAGCTTTCTTCCAGGGTATATGGCCGAATCCGAGCAGTACTTC

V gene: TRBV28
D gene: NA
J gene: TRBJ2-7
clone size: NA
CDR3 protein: CASNTRQAPPYEQYF
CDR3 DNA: TGTGCCAGCAATACGCGACAGGCACCACCCTACGAGCAGTACTTC

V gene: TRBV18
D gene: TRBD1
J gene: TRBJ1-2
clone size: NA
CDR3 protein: CASSPSVNLGQDNYGYTF
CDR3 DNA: TGTGCCAGCTCACCCTCAGTTAACCTGGGACAGGATAACTATGGCTACACCTTC

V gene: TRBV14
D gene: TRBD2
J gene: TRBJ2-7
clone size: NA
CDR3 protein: CASSQGGRAREQYF
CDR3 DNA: TGTGCCAGCAGCCAAGGAGGGAGGGCTAGGGAGCAGTACTTC

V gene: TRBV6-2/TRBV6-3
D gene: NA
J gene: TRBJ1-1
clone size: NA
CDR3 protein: CASSPTGAYTEAFF
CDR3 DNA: TGTGCCAGCAGTCCCACGGGTGCGTACACTGAAGCTTTCTTT

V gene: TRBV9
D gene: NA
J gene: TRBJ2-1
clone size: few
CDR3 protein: CASSVAPTSPYYNEQFF
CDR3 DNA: TGTGCCAGCAGCGTAGCCCCAACTAGCCCCTATTACAATGAGCAGTTCTTC

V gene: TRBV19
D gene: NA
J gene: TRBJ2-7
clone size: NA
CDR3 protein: CASSIFQDSYEQYF
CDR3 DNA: TGTGCCAGTAGTATATTCCAGGATTCCTACGAGCAGTACTTC

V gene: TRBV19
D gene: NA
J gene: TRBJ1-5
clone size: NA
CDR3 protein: CASSIQAGRNQPQHF
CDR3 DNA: TGTGCCAGTAGTATACAGGCAGGCCGTAATCAGCCCCAGCATTTT

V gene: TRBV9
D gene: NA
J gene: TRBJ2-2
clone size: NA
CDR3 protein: CASSARGTGVLNTGELFF
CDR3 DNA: TGTGCCAGCAGCGCGCGGGGGACAGGAGTATTAAACACCGGGGAGCTGTTTTTT

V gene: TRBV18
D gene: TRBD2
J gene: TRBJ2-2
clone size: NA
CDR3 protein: CASSPKASGFTGELFF
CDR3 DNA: TGTGCCAGCTCACCAAAGGCTAGCGGATTCACCGGGGAGCTGTTTTTT

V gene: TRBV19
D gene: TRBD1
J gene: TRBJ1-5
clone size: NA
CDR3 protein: CASSTRQGSGNQPQHF
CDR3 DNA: TGTGCCAGTAGTACCAGACAGGGAAGCGGGAATCAGCCCCAGCATTTT

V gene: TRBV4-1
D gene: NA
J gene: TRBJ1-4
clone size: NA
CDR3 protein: CASSQVLGSAATNEKLFF
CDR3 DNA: TGCGCCAGCAGCCAAGTCCTAGGAAGTGCAGCAACTAATGAAAAACTGTTTTTT

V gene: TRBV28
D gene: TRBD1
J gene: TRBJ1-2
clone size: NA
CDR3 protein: CASSKTGQSYGYTF
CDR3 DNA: TGTGCCAGCTCTAAAACGGGACAGAGCTATGGCTACACCTTC

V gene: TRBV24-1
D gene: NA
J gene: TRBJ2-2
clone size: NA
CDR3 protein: CATSDGDSLGAGELFF
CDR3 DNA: TGTGCCACCAGTGATGGGGACTCCCTGGGGGCCGGGGAGCTGTTTTTT

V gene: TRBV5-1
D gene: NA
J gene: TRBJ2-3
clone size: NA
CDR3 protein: CASSLRGLASDTQYF
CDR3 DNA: TGCGCCAGCAGCTTGAGGGGGCTAGCGTCTGATACGCAGTATTTT

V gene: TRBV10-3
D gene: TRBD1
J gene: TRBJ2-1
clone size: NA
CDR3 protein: CAISEGTGPGTQFF
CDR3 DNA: TGTGCCATCAGCGAGGGGACAGGCCCAGGGACCCAGTTCTTC

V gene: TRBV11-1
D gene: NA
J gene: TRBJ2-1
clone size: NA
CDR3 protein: CASSLDQMAREQFF
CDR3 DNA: TGTGCCAGCAGCTTAGATCAAATGGCTCGTGAGCAGTTCTTC

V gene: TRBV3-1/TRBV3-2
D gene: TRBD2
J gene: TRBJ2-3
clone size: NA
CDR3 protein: CASSKRASGDTQYF
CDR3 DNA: TGTGCCAGCAGCAAGAGGGCTAGCGGAGATACGCAGTATTTT

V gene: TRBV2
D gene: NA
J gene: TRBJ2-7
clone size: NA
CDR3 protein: CASSVQGYEQYF
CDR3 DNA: TGTGCCAGCAGTGTACAGGGATACGAGCAGTACTTC

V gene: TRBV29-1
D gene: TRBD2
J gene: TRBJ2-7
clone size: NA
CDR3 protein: CSVEVRAGGPNEQYF
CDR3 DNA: TGCAGCGTTGAAGTGCGAGCGGGAGGGCCGAACGAGCAGTACTTC

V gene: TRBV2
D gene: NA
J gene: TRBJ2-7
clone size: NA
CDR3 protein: CASTRDTSYEQYF
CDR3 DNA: TGTGCCAGCACCAGGGACACTTCCTACGAGCAGTACTTC

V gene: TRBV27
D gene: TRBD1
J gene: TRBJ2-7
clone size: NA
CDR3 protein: CASSSQGFKSYEQYF
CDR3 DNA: TGTGCCAGCAGTTCACAGGGGTTTAAGTCCTACGAGCAGTACTTC

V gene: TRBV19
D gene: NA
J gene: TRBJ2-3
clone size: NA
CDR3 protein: CATRGGVSTDTQYF
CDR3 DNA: TGTGCCACGCGCGGGGGCGTAAGCACAGATACGCAGTATTTT

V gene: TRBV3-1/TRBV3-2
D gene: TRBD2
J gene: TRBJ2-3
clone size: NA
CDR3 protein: CASSPLWGLASGGTDTQYF
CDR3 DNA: TGTGCCAGCAGCCCACTCTGGGGACTAGCCTCAGGGGGCACAGATACGCAGTATTTT

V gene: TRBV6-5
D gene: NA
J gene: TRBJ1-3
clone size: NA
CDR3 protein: CASTRGSGNTIYF
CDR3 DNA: TGTGCCAGCACCAGGGGATCCGGAAACACCATATATTTT

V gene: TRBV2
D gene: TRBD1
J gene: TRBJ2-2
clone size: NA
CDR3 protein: CASKGQGSIGELFF
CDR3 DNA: TGTGCCAGCAAGGGACAGGGGTCGATCGGGGAGCTGTTTTTT

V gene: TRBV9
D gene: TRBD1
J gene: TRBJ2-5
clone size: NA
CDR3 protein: CASSKRQGQETQYF
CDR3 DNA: TGTGCCAGCAGCAAACGACAGGGTCAAGAGACCCAGTACTTC

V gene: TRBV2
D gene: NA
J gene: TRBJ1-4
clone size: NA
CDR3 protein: CASSEWAENEKLFF
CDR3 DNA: TGTGCCAGCAGTGAATGGGCTGAGAATGAAAAACTGTTTTTT

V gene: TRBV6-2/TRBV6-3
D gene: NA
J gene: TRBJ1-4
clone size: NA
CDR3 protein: CASSYAGANEKLFF
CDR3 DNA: TGTGCCAGCAGTTACGCCGGGGCTAATGAAAAACTGTTTTTT

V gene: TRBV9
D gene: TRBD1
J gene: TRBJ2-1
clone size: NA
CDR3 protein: CASSPPPGGHNEQFF
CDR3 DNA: TGTGCCAGCAGCCCCCCCCCAGGGGGCCACAATGAGCAGTTCTTC

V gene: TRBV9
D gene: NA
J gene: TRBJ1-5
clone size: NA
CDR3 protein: CASSVEGDTYQPQHF
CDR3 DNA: TGTGCCAGCAGCGTAGAAGGGGACACTTATCAGCCCCAGCATTTT

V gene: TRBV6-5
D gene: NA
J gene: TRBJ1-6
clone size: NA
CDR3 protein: CASISQGRGSPLHF
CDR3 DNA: TGTGCCAGCATTTCCCAGGGTCGCGGTTCACCCCTCCACTTT

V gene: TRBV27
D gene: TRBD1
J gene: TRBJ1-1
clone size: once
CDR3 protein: CASSSPPRATDRVIKGGTEAFF
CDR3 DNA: TGTGCCAGCAGTTCGCCCCCACGTGCTACGGACAGGGTTATAAAGGGCGGCACTGAAGCTTTCTTT

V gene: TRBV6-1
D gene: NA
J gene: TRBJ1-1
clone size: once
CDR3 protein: CASSDRRGLNTEAFF
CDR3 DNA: TGTGCCAGCAGTGACCGACGGGGGTTGAACACTGAAGCTTTCTTT

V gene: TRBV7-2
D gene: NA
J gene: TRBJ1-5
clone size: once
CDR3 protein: CASSLSGGGQPQHF
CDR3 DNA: TGTGCCAGCAGCTTAAGCGGGGGAGGGCAGCCCCAGCATTTT

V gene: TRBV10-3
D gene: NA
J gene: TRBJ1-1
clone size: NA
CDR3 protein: CAISDVGRHMNTEAFF
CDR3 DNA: TGTGCCATCAGTGATGTAGGGAGACACATGAACACTGAAGCTTTCTTT

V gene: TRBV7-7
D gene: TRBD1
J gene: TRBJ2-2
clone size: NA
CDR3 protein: CASSLGTGTNTGELFF
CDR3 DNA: TGTGCTAGCTCCCTAGGGACAGGGACGAACACCGGGGAGCTGTTTTTT

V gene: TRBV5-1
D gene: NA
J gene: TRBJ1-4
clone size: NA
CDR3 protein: CASKRGEDEKLFF
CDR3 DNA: TGCGCCAGCAAACGAGGGGAGGATGAAAAACTGTTTTTT

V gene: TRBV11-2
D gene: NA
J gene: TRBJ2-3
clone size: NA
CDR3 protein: CASSLAGQDTQYF
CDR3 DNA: TGTGCCAGCAGCTTAGCAGGGCAAGATACGCAGTATTTT

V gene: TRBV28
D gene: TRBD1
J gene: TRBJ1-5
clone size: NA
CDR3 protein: CASSFPRGVNQPQHF
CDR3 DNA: TGTGCCAGCAGTTTCCCCAGGGGGGTCAATCAGCCCCAGCATTTT

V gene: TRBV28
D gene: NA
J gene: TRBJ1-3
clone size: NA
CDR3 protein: CASSPLGSGNTIYF
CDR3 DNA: TGTGCCAGCAGCCCCCTAGGCTCTGGAAACACCATATATTTT

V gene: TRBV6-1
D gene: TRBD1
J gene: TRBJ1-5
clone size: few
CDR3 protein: CASSAWTGAGYSNQPQHF
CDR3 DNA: TGTGCCAGCAGTGCCTGGACAGGGGCCGGCTATAGCAATCAGCCCCAGCATTTT

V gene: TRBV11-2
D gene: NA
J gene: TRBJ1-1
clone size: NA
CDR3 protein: CASSLVGGINTEAFF
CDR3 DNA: TGTGCCAGCAGCTTAGTGGGGGGGATAAACACTGAAGCTTTCTTT

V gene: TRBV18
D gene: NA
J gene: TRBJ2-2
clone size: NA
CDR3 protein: CASSPVTRHGGELFF
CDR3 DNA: TGTGCCAGCTCACCGGTCACTCGCCATGGCGGGGAGCTGTTTTTT